Shown below are 11 T cell receptor beta chains from a single sample sequenced in a study of T cell repertoires in ileal Crohn's disease. Using immunoSEQ multiplex PCR, the repertoire was profiled, and TCRdb retains in-frame clones only, with some absent. The sample yields about 62,000 clones, about 88% seen once. Indicated time point: neoterminal ileum biopsy at postoperative endoscopy, about 6 months after surgery. Specimen: ileal tissue. The receptors were gathered from an adult with Crohn's disease.

The chain couples TRBV5-1 to TRBJ2-5; D is undetermined. Germline V gene data show CDR1 as SGHRS and CDR2 as YFSETQ. This CDR3 is 13 amino acids long. V lost 3 bases and J 2 bases, leaving 8 bases between the germline ends. The CDR3 nucleotides are TGCGCCAGCAGCTACTCAGGTCAAGAGACCCAGTACTTC. As protein: CASSYSGQETQYF.

This chain connects TRBV5-1 to TRBJ2-3; D is perhaps TRBD2 (5 bases). In germline, CDR1 is SGHRS, CDR2 YFSETQ. The CDR3 runs to 16 residues. V was clipped by 4 bases and J by 4 bases, with 19 bases between them. The DNA for the CDR3 is TGCGCCAGCAGCCTAACACGACCAGACGGGGCAGATACGCAGTATTTT. Translated: CASSLTRPDGADTQYF.

The V call is TRBV7-9, the J call TRBJ2-1, with 11 bases aligning to TRBD2. Looked up from germline, CDR1 is SEHNR and CDR2 is FQNEAQ (reference sequence). This CDR3 has 16 amino acids. Trimming removed 5 bases from V and 12 bases from J; junction bases left unmatched: 15. This CDR3 is CASSPRSLAGGLGQFF. CDR3 sequence (DNA): TGTGCCAGCAGCCCAAGATCCCTAGCGGGAGGTTTAGGGCAGTTCTTC.

J is TRBJ2-7 and V is TRBV7-8; D is uncertain. There are 14 residues in the CDR3. CDR1 is SGHVS, CDR2 FQNEAQ, per germline. V lost 1 base to trimming and J lost 2 bases, with 9 bases between them. The DNA of the CDR3 is TGTGCCAGCAGCTTAGTGGGCCGAGCCTACGAGCAGTACGTC. This translates into CASSLVGRAYEQYV.

The chain couples TRBV27 to TRBJ1-5, with 8 bases matching TRBD1. The J segment lost 5 bases and the V segment lost 4 bases, leaving 19 bases of the junction unmatched. In germline, CDR1 is MNHEY, CDR2 SMNVEV (reference sequence). There are 19 residues in the CDR3. The CDR3 nucleotides are TGTGCCAGCAGTTCGTACCCGTACTCACAGGGGGTAAAAGATCAGCCCCAGCATTTT. Protein: CASSSYPYSQGVKDQPQHF.

V is TRBV11-2 and J is TRBJ2-1; 12 bases align to TRBD1. This CDR3 spans 14 amino acids. In germline, CDR1 is SGHAT, CDR2 FQNNGV. The V segment lost 7 bases and the J segment 8 bases; nucleotides outside the gene matches: 6. The CDR3 spells CASTPGQGAYEQFF. As DNA, the CDR3 is TGTGCCAGCACCCCGGGACAGGGGGCGTATGAGCAGTTCTTC.

This clone was recorded only once. This chain links TRBV5-4 with TRBJ2-7; the match to TRBD2 covers 11 bases. The CDR3 extends over 14 amino acids. CDR1 is SGHNT, CDR2 YYREEE, per germline (reference sequence). Losses at the gene ends were 4 bases for V and 4 bases for J; bases not matched to a gene: 4. The CDR3 loop reads CASSVASGRYEQYF. CDR3 sequence (DNA): TGTGCCAGCAGCGTAGCTAGCGGGAGGTACGAGCAGTACTTC. Full variable domain (rest looked up from reference TRBV5-4 and TRBJ2-7): ETGVTQSPTHLIKTRGQQVTLRCSSQSGHNTVSWYQQALGQGPQFIFQYYREEENGRGNFPPRFSGLQFPNYSSELNVNALELDDSALYLCASSVASGRYEQYFGPGTRLTVT.

J is TRBJ2-1 and V is TRBV19, with TRBD2 matching over 14 bases. This CDR3 comprises 17 residues. V shed 3 bases, J shed 9 bases, and the junction held 10 bases outside the gene matches. Per germline, CDR1 LNHDA and CDR2 SQIVND (reference sequence). The CDR3, as DNA: TGTGCCAGTAGTATGGGACTAGCGGGAGTCGGTTTATCTGAGCAGTTCTTC. Translating gives CASSMGLAGVGLSEQFF.

This clone was seen a handful of times. This chain uses TRBV4-1 with TRBJ2-1, with D possibly being TRBD2 (6 bases). Looked up from germline, CDR1 is MGHRA and CDR2 is YSYEKL. V lost 6 bases, J lost 8 bases, and 20 bases lay in between. CDR3 size: 15 residues. This CDR3 reads CASSNEAAGGDEQFF. The CDR3 DNA is TGCGCCAGCAGTAACGAGGCAGCGGGCGGTGATGAGCAGTTCTTC.

The chain joins TRBV30 to TRBJ1-1; 7 bases fit TRBD1. V gave up 0 bases and J gave up 3 bases; unmatched junction bases: 4. CDR1 GTSNPN and CDR2 SVGIG come from the germline V gene (reference sequence). This CDR3 region has 14 residues. CDR3 sequence reads: CAWSVKGADTEAFF. In nucleotides, the CDR3 is TGTGCCTGGAGTGTAAAGGGGGCCGACACTGAAGCTTTCTTT.

V gene TRBV18 combines with J gene TRBJ2-7; tentatively, D is TRBD2 (6 bases). V lost 8 bases and J lost 0, with 20 bases in between. This CDR3 contains 16 residues. Germline V gives CDR1 KGHSH, CDR2 LQKENI. CDR3: CASMPKSGGGSYEQYV. DNA for the CDR3: TGTGCCAGCATGCCGAAGTCTGGGGGAGGCTCCTACGAGCAGTACGTC.